This TCR beta chain was observed in a study of cytomegalovirus exposure and HLA in healthy donors. Libraries were prepared by immunoSEQ multiplex PCR; TCRdb keeps only in-frame clonotypes and omits some of them. The table lists approximately 110,000 clones, about 88% of them singletons. The donors were part of the validation cohort, which consisted of some 120 subjects and was separate from the first cohort of around 620 subjects. V lost 4 bases and J lost 1; bases outside the gene matches: 3. The V gene's germline CDR1 is KGHSH and CDR2 LQKENI. The CDR3 spans 14 residues. This sequence was found in a young woman in good health and CMV-seronegative. The sample taken for sequencing was PBMCs. This chain connects TRBV18 to TRBJ2-7, with 8 bases aligning to TRBD1. The CDR3 sequence: CASSRDRLSYEQYF. The CDR3 nucleotides are TGTGCCAGCTCACGGGACAGGTTGTCCTACGAGCAGTACTTC.